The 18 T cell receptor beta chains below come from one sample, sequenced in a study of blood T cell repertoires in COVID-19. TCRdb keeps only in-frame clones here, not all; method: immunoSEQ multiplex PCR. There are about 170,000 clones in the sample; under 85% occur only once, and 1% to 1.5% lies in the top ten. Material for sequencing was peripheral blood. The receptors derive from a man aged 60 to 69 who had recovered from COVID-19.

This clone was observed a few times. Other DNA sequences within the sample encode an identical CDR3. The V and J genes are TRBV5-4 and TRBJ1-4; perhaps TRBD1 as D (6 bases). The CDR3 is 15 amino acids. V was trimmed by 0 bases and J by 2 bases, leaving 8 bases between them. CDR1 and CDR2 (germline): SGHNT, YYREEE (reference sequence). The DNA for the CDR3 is TGTGCCAGCAGCTTGGGTCAGGGGACTAATGAAAAACTGTTTTTT. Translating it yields CASSLGQGTNEKLFF.

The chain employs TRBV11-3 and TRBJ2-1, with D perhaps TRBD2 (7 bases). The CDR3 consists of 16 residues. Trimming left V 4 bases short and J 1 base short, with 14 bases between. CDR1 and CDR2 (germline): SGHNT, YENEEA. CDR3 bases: TGTGCCAGCAGCTGGAGGGGGGGCGTGTCCTACAATGAGCAGTTCTTC. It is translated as CASSWRGGVSYNEQFF.

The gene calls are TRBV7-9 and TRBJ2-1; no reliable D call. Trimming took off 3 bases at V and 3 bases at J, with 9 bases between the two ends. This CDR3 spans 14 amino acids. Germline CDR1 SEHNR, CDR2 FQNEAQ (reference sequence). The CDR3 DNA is TGTGCCAGCAGCTTCGAACAGAGCTACAATGAGCAGTTCTTC. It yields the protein CASSFEQSYNEQFF.

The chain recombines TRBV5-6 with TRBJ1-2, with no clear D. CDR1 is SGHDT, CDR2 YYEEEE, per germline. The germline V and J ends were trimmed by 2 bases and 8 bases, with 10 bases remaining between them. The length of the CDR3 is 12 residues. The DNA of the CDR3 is TGTGCCAGCAGCTTTACAGTTGCCGGCTACACCTTC. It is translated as CASSFTVAGYTF.

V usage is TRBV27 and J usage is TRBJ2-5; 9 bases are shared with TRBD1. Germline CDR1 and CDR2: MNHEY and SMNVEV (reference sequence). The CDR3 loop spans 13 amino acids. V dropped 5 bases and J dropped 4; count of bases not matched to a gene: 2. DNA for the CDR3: TGTGCCAGCAGTATACAGGGGGCAGAGACCCAGTACTTC. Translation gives CASSIQGAETQYF.

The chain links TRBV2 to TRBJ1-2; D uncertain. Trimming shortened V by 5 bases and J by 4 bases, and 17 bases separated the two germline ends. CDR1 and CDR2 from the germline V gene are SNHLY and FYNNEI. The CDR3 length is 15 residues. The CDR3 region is CASSLRGSATYGYTF. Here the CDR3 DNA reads TGTGCCAGCAGTCTCCGAGGATCAGCGACCTATGGCTACACCTTC.

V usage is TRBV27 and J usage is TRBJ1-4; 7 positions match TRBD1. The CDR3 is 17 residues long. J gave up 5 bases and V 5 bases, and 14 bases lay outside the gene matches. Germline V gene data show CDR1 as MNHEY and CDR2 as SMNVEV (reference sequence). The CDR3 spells CASSSLAAGTENEKLFF. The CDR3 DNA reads TGTGCCAGCAGTAGTCTCGCCGCCGGGACAGAAAATGAAAAACTGTTTTTT.

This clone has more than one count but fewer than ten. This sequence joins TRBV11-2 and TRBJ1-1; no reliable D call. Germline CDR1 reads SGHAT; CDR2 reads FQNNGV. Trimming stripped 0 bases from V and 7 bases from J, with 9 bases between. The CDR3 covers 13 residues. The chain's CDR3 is CASSLDVPVEAFF. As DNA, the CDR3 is TGTGCCAGCAGCTTAGATGTCCCCGTTGAAGCTTTCTTT. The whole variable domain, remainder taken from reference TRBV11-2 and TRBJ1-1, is EAGVAQSPRYKIIEKRQSVAFWCNPISGHATLYWYQQILGQGPKLLIQFQNNGVVDDSQLPKDRFSAERLKGVDSTLKIQPAKLEDSAVYLCASSLDVPVEAFFGQGTRLTVV.

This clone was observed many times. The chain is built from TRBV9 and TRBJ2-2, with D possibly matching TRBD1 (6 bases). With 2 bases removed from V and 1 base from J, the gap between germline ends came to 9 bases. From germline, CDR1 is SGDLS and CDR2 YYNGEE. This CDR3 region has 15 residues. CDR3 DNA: TGTGCCAGCAGCGTTGACAGGTTGAACACCGGGGAGCTGTTTTTT. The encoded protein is CASSVDRLNTGELFF.

CDR3 bases: TGTGCCAGCAGACGACAGGGGGCGAGAGCAACTAATGAAAAACTGTTTTTT. It encodes CASRRQGARATNEKLFF. The chain has TRBV6-6 and TRBJ1-4; 10 bases match TRBD1. This CDR3 spans 17 amino acids. Germline values: CDR1 MNHNY, CDR2 SVGAGI (reference sequence). The V and J ends lost 6 bases and 0 bases, in that order; junction bases with no gene match: 7.

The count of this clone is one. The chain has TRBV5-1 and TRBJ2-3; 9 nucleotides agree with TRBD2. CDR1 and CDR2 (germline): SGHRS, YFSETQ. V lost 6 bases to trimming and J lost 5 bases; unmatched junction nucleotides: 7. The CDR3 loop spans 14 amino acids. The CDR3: CASKSAGGQDTQYF. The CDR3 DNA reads TGCGCCAGCAAGTCGGCGGGGGGGCAAGATACGCAGTATTTT.

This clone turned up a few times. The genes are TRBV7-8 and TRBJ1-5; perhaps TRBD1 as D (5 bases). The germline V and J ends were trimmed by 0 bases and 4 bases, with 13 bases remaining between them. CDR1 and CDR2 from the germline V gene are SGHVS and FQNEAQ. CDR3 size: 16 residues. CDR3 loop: CASSLARTKGNQPQHF. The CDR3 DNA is TGTGCCAGCAGCTTAGCCCGCACCAAGGGGAATCAGCCCCAGCATTTT.

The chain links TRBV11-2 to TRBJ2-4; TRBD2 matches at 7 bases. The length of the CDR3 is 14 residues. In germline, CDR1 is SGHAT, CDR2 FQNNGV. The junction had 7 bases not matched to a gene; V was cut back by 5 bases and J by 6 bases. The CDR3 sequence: CASSVSGRGNIQYF. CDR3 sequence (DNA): TGTGCCAGCAGCGTTAGCGGGCGAGGAAACATTCAGTACTTC.

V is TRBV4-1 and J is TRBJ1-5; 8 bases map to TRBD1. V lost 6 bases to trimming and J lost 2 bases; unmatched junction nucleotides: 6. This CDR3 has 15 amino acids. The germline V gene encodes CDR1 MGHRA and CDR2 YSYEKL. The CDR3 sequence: CASSPRGQGNQPQHF. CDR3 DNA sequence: TGCGCCAGCAGTCCCCGGGGACAGGGCAATCAGCCCCAGCATTTT.

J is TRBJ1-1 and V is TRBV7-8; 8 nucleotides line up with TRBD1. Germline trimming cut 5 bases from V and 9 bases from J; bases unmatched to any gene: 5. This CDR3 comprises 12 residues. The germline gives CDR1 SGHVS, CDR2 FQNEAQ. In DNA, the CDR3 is TGTGCCAGCAGCCTCCGGACAGGGAAAGCTTTCTTT. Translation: CASSLRTGKAFF.

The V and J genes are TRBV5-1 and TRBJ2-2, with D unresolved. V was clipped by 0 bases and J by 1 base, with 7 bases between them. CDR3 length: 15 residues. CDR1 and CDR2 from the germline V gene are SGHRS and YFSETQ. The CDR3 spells CASSLVGLNTGELFF. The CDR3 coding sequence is TGCGCCAGCAGCTTGGTTGGGCTGAACACCGGGGAGCTGTTTTTT.

The CDR3 reads CASSYSNRVGPLHF. CDR3 sequence (DNA): TGTGCCAGCAGTTACTCGAACAGAGTGGGACCCCTCCACTTT. The gene calls are TRBV6-5 and TRBJ1-6; D gene unclear. The germline CDR1 and CDR2 sequences are MNHEY and SVGAGI. Trimming shortened V by 0 bases and J by 12 bases, and 12 bases separated the two germline ends. The CDR3 contains 14 residues.

This CDR3 is CASSPDRGRYGYTF. The CDR3 DNA follows: TGCGCCAGCAGCCCGGACAGGGGGCGTTATGGCTACACCTTC. This chain uses TRBV5-1 with TRBJ1-2; 11 bases are shared with TRBD1. The CDR3 runs to 14 residues. V lost 4 bases and J lost 5; bases outside the gene matches: 4. Germline lookup yields CDR1 SGHRS and CDR2 YFSETQ.